The rows below give T cell receptor beta chains drawn from one sample of a study of Ad26.COV2.S vaccination and SARS-CoV-2 variants. Method: immunoSEQ multiplex PCR; TCRdb's copy keeps in-frame clones and lacks some. The sample consists of fewer than 500,000 clones, about 90% of them appearing once. The material was peripheral blood, obtained in a trial of Ad26.COV2.S vaccine versus placebo. The receptors were sampled from a person aged 18 to 59 who received the Ad26.COV2.S COVID-19 vaccine or a placebo. Both conserved end residues are part of each CDR3. The D gene is left open where the match is weak. Rows may omit the clone size; those that give it use once, few, many or a size class.

TRBD1,.,TRBV4-3,TRBJ1-2,TGCGCCAGCAGCCAAGAAGGGGGAGGGGGCCTACTGAACTATGGCTACACCTTC,CASSQEGGGGLLNYGYTF
.,once,TRBV11-2,TRBJ2-7,TGTGCCAGCAGCTCCTCCCTCGGGACGTACGAGCAGTACTTC,CASSSSLGTYEQYF
TRBD2,.,TRBV6-4,TRBJ2-1,TGTGCCAGCAGTGTGACTAGCGGGCACAATGAGCAGTTCTTC,CASSVTSGHNEQFF
.,.,TRBV5-4,TRBJ1-4,TGTGCCAGCAGCTTCGACCGGGAAACTAATGAAAAACTGTTTTTT,CASSFDRETNEKLFF
.,.,TRBV5-4,TRBJ1-2,TGTGCCAGCAGTCAGGAAACTAACTATGGCTACACCTTC,CASSQETNYGYTF
TRBD1,.,TRBV25-1,TRBJ2-1,TGTGCCAGCAGTGAGCTGCAGGGGGCGCAATACAATGAGCAGTTCTTC,CASSELQGAQYNEQFF
TRBD1,.,TRBV11-2,TRBJ1-2,TGTGCCAGCAGCTTAGTTTTCCCGGGCAGGGGGTTCTATGGCTACACCTTC,CASSLVFPGRGFYGYTF
TRBD1,.,TRBV7-4,TRBJ2-2,TGTGCCAGCAGTACTCTCAGGCCCGGGACAGGGGAGCGGGACACCGGGGAGCTGTTTTTT,CASSTLRPGTGERDTGELFF
.,.,TRBV6-2/TRBV6-3,TRBJ2-1,TGTGCCAGCAGTTACTCGAGGGGTGAGCAGTTCTTC,CASSYSRGEQFF
TRBD1,.,TRBV27,TRBJ1-6,TGTGCCAGCAGGCTAACAGGGGCGCAGAATTCACCCCTCCACTTT,CASRLTGAQNSPLHF
TRBD1,.,TRBV18,TRBJ2-3,TGTGCCAGCTCACCACGACAGGGTGGGGCCACAGATACGCAGTATTTT,CASSPRQGGATDTQYF
TRBD2,.,TRBV10-3,TRBJ2-3,TGTGCCATCAGTGTAGCGGGATCCACAGATACGCAGTATTTT,CAISVAGSTDTQYF
TRBD2,.,TRBV2,TRBJ2-1,TGTGCCAGCAGTGAAATGGCTAGCGGGGCCAATGAGCAGTTCTTC,CASSEMASGANEQFF
TRBD2,.,TRBV5-6,TRBJ2-2,TGTGCCAGCAGCGGAACCGGGACTAGACCTTACGTTAAGACCGGGGAGCTGTTTTTT,CASSGTGTRPYVKTGELFF
.,.,TRBV2,TRBJ1-5,TGTGCCAGCAGTGTGGTAACAGCGAATCAGCCCCAGCATTTT,CASSVVTANQPQHF
TRBD1,.,TRBV5-5,TRBJ2-7,TGTGCCAGCAGCTGGTTTGGGACAGGGACCTACGAGCAGTACTTC,CASSWFGTGTYEQYF
.,.,TRBV28,TRBJ2-1,TGTGCCAGCAGAGCAAACTCACCGTACATGGCCAAGCAGTTCTTC,CASRANSPYMAKQFF
TRBD2,.,TRBV19,TRBJ2-1,TGTGCCAGTACGGGAGCGGGGGCCTCCTACAATGAGCAGTTCTTC,CASTGAGASYNEQFF
TRBD2,.,TRBV30,TRBJ2-5,TGTGCCTCCGGGGGGGAAGAGACCCAGTACTTC,CASGGEETQYF
TRBD1,.,TRBV5-6,TRBJ1-4,TGTGCCAGCAGCTCCGACAGGGAGGGTGAAAAACTGTTTTTT,CASSSDREGEKLFF
.,once,TRBV10-3,TRBJ2-1,TGTGCCATCAGGGGCGCGACTGGCCCACACAATGAGCAGTTCTTC,CAIRGATGPHNEQFF
.,.,TRBV7-9,TRBJ2-7,TGTGCCAGCAGCTTAGGCCGGCTAGCCTCCTACGAGCAGTACTTC,CASSLGRLASYEQYF
TRBD1,.,TRBV7-8,TRBJ1-1,TGTGCCAGCAGCCCATGGGACAGGGGGCACACTGAAGCTTTCTTT,CASSPWDRGHTEAFF
.,.,TRBV2,TRBJ2-7,TGTGCCAGCAGTGAAAAGCGAGCCTCCTACGAGCAGTACTTC,CASSEKRASYEQYF
.,.,TRBV18,TRBJ2-2,TGTGCCAGCTCGCCGGAGGCCGGGGAGCTGTTTTTT,CASSPEAGELFF
.,.,TRBV15,TRBJ2-5,TGTGCCACCAGCAGAGGGGGCCAAGAGACCCAGTACTTC,CATSRGGQETQYF
.,.,TRBV18,TRBJ2-3,TGTGCCAGCTCACGGATAAGGGGCCAATCAGATACGCAGTATTTT,CASSRIRGQSDTQYF
.,.,TRBV4-3,TRBJ2-6,TGCGCCAGCAGCCAAGAACGCTCTGGGGCCAACGTCCTGACTTTC,CASSQERSGANVLTF
.,.,TRBV4-3,TRBJ1-2,TGCGCCAGCAGCCAAGATGGGGGGCCTAACTATGGCTACACCTTC,CASSQDGGPNYGYTF
.,.,TRBV28,TRBJ1-1,TGTGCCAGCAGCCTCCTGAACACTGAAGCTTTCTTT,CASSLLNTEAFF
.,.,TRBV9,TRBJ2-1,TGTGCCAGCAGCGTAGGGGAACAGGGACTCTCCTACAATGAGCAGTTCTTC,CASSVGEQGLSYNEQFF
TRBD1,.,TRBV7-9,TRBJ2-1,TGTGCCAGCAGCAAGGGGGCTTGGGAGCAGTTCTTC,CASSKGAWEQFF
.,.,TRBV2,TRBJ2-2,TGTGCCAGCAGTGGGGGCCCCGGGGAGCTGTTTTTT,CASSGGPGELFF
.,.,TRBV28,TRBJ1-5,TGTGCCAGCAGTTTAGGGCAGAATCTTCGCCGTAGCAATCAGCCCCAGCATTTT,CASSLGQNLRRSNQPQHF
TRBD2,.,TRBV7-9,TRBJ2-5,TGTGCCAGCAGCTTAGCGAGCGGGACGGGGAGGTCGGAGACCCAGTACTTC,CASSLASGTGRSETQYF
TRBD1,.,TRBV27,TRBJ2-7,TGTGCCAGCAGCTCCGGGACAGGATTTTACGAGCAGTACTTC,CASSSGTGFYEQYF
TRBD2,once,TRBV9,TRBJ2-7,TGTGCCAGCAGCGGGGGACTAGCGGGAATCTACGAGCAGTACTTC,CASSGGLAGIYEQYF
.,.,TRBV28,TRBJ2-3,TGTGCCAGCAGTTTTGAGACAGACACAGATACGCAGTATTTT,CASSFETDTDTQYF
TRBD2,.,TRBV2,TRBJ2-1,TGTGCCAGCAGGAGAATAGCGGGAGACAATGAGCAGTTCTTC,CASRRIAGDNEQFF
.,.,TRBV3-1/TRBV3-2,TRBJ1-2,TGTGCCAGCAGCCAAGAGACAGCCGTCTATGGCTACACCTTC,CASSQETAVYGYTF
.,.,TRBV27,TRBJ2-3,TGTGCCAGCAGTATAACTGACAGGAGCACAGATACGCAGTATTTT,CASSITDRSTDTQYF
TRBD2,.,TRBV28,TRBJ2-3,TGTGCCAGCAGTTTCATACGACTAGCGGATAGCACAGATACGCAGTATTTT,CASSFIRLADSTDTQYF
TRBD2,.,TRBV4-2,TRBJ2-3,TGTGCCAGCAGCCCGAGATATCCTACTAGCGGGAGGGCAGATACGCAGTATTTT,CASSPRYPTSGRADTQYF
.,.,TRBV27,TRBJ2-7,TGTGCCAGCAGCGTCGGACTATCCTACGAGCAGTACTTC,CASSVGLSYEQYF
.,.,TRBV5-6,TRBJ2-7,TGTGCCAGCAGCTTGGACAGGGCTCCCGACGAGCAGTACTTC,CASSLDRAPDEQYF
.,.,TRBV28,TRBJ1-4,TGTGCCAGCAGTTTACAGGGTCCCCAAGAAAAACTGTTTTTT,CASSLQGPQEKLFF
.,few,TRBV2,TRBJ1-6,TGTGCCAGCAGCCCAGACAGCTCCTATAATTCACCCCTCCACTTT,CASSPDSSYNSPLHF
.,.,TRBV7-6,TRBJ2-1,TGTGCCAGCAGCTTAGGGCCGGGACAATACAATGAGCAGTTCTTC,CASSLGPGQYNEQFF
.,.,TRBV9,TRBJ2-5,TGTGCCAGCAGCGTAGGTGCAGGAGAAGAGACCCAGTACTTC,CASSVGAGEETQYF
.,.,TRBV7-2,TRBJ2-1,TGTGCCAGCAGCTTACAACCCAGCTCCTACAATGAGCAGTTCTTC,CASSLQPSSYNEQFF
TRBD2,many,TRBV4-2,TRBJ2-1,TGTGCCAGCAGGGTGGAGACTAGCGTCGATGAGCAGTTCTTC,CASRVETSVDEQFF
TRBD1,.,TRBV4-1,TRBJ2-1,TGCGCCAGCAGCCAACCAGGGGGCTCCTACAATGAGCAGTTCTTC,CASSQPGGSYNEQFF
TRBD2,.,TRBV11-3,TRBJ2-1,TGTGCCAGCAGCTTAACTCTGAGCGGGAGCCACAATGAGCAGTTCTTC,CASSLTLSGSHNEQFF
.,.,TRBV15,TRBJ1-5,TGTGCCACCAGCATTTCCGGGAGCAATCAGCCCCAGCATTTT,CATSISGSNQPQHF